This T cell receptor (beta chain) stems from a study of blood T cell repertoires in COVID-19 (dated by TCRdb to 2018 to 2021). With respect to the entire study: The collaborator samples originated in the United States, Italy and Spain and spanned the acute and convalescent phases of COVID-19. Samples came from the ongoing ImmuneRACE study (first 160 participants) plus 1,254 subjects from 6 global collaborators. HLA class I and class II types, where available, came from metadata supplied by the sample provider rather than from assay-based typing. The repertoires were released in a freely available public database intended as a resource for research on the immune response to SARS-CoV-2. A de-identified subject ID, COVID-19 status, age in years and sex were almost always included in the sample metadata. The dataset comprised deeply sampled blood TCRbeta repertoires from subjects exposed to, actively infected with, or recovered from COVID-19. The material from the prospective study consisted of cDNA or gDNA derived from T cells, B-cell-depleted T cells, or PBMCs. General findings and caveats noted by the study authors: Clinical and demographic metadata were provided uncurated, with the amount varying by source and participant.

TCRbeta CDR3 regions were amplified from genomic DNA using the immunoSEQ Assay, a bias-controlled multiplex PCR. The authors processed their data as follows. Nucleated cell counts per sample were estimated from amplification of reference gene primers within the assay. To quantify the absolute abundance of each unique TCRbeta CDR3 rearrangement, sequence reads were collapsed and filtered. Productive Simpson clonality was computed per sample as the square root of Simpson's diversity index over productive rearrangements. This is the immuneACCESS table as TCRdb keeps it, with only in-frame sequences that have V and J called. A part of the clones is gone; compared with another copy, unresolved V genes explain less than half, and the rest is unexplained. For V, J and clone size, that table is used; D and trimming come from the DNA. This sample comprises approximately 470,000 clones, roughly 87% of them detected only once. The ten largest clones take up around 0.64% of the sample.

This clone was counted a few times. What this receptor recognizes is not known. No quality values exist for individual bases; no much larger clone is one base distant. Participants in the prospective study were enrolled through a virtual design, were aged about 18 to 90 years, and lived in approximately 25 United States geographic areas. In the prospective study, cohorts were assigned on the basis of participant-reported clinical history obtained from a screening survey and a study questionnaire. Recovered participants in ImmuneRACE Cohort 3 were defined by two consecutive negative NP/OP PCR tests, clearance by a healthcare professional, or resolution of symptoms. In the prospective study, whole blood, serum and a nasopharyngeal or oropharyngeal swab were collected from each participant by mobile phlebotomists. Prospective study participants could optionally give additional blood draws and questionnaires over an approximately two-month period. Before DNA extraction, prospective study blood samples were shipped either frozen or at room temperature.

Including cysteine and phenylalanine, the CDR3 has 15 amino acids. The retained sequence is limited to the CDR3, 45 bases, with the frame set at the first base. CDR1 and CDR2 are read off the germline V gene as MGHRA and YSYEKL. Trimming removed 6 bases from V and 3 bases from J, leaving 17 bases between the germline ends. Sequenced material: PBMCs or T cells enriched from blood (not recorded which). The sequence came from a woman under 30 who had recovered from COVID-19. The chain employs TRBV4-1 and TRBJ1-2, and the D gene may be TRBD1, 6 bases matching. The DNA reads as follows: TGCGCCAGCAGGGATAACAGGGTATCGGACTATGGCTACACCTTC. Its coded protein is CASRDNRVSDYGYTF.